There are a few counts of the clone carrying this T cell receptor (beta chain). Healthy Caucasians, and only they, were the donors. Template switching created a universal primer site, and the cDNA included unique molecular identifiers. TCRdb reanalysed the 5' RACE reads using MiXCR and keeps one entry per CDR3 protein. The table records 350,000 or so distinct CDR3 sequences, roughly 9% of them present only once. The V end was cut by 1 base, the J end by 5 bases, with 12 bases between. The CDR3 sequence is 15 residues long. Germline CDR1 reads LGHNA; CDR2 reads YNFKEQ. This sample is drawn from a study of identical twins.

The chain couples TRBV4-2 to TRBJ2-1; no firm D call. Source material: naive T cells sorted from blood. This receptor was obtained from a woman in her forties or fifties in good health. CDR3 sequence reads: CASSQGQAGHNEQFF. In DNA, the CDR3 is TGTGCCAGCAGCCAAGGCCAGGCTGGGCACAATGAGCAGTTCTTC.